A single sample is the source of the 9 T cell receptor beta chains below, sequenced in a study of blood T cell repertoires in COVID-19. TCRdb's table, derived via immunoSEQ multiplex PCR, lists solely in-frame clones and lacks some. The sample has 150,000 or so clones; more than 85% are singletons. Sequenced: PBMCs or T cells enriched from blood (not recorded which). The receptors shown here come from a human donor with acute COVID-19. The donor label of this sample is uncertain.

The chain combines TRBV5-5 with TRBJ2-7, with 10 bases aligning to TRBD1. V trimming: 4 bases; J trimming: 5 bases; junction bases outside the gene matches: 9. There are 15 residues in the CDR3. CDR1 is SGHKS, CDR2 YYEKEE, per germline (reference sequence). This CDR3 reads CASSQGQGLRDEQYF. CDR3 sequence (DNA): TGTGCCAGCAGCCAGGGACAGGGGCTACGCGACGAGCAGTACTTC. The full variable domain, its missing parts supplied by reference TRBV5-5 and TRBJ2-7, is DAGVTQSPTHLIKTRGQQVTLRCSPISGHKSVSWYQQVLGQGPQFIFQYYEKEERGRGNFPDRFSARQFPNYSSELNVNALLLGDSALYLCASSQGQGLRDEQYFGPGTRLTVT.

The V and J genes are TRBV6-7 and TRBJ1-2; D unresolved. TRBV6-7 is an open reading frame, and its role is uncertain. The V and J ends lost 2 bases and 0 bases respectively, with 4 bases between them. The CDR3 consists of 13 residues. This CDR3 reads CASSYGPNYGYTF. The CDR3 bases are TGTGCCAGCAGTTACGGGCCTAACTATGGCTACACCTTC.

V gene TRBV5-8 combines with J gene TRBJ2-2, with a weak D call TRBD1 (6 bases). The CDR3 runs to 14 residues. The V gene lost 2 bases and the J gene lost 5 bases, with 10 bases spanning the gap. Germline CDR1 is SGHTS and CDR2 is YDEGEE. In DNA form, the CDR3 reads TGTGCCAGCAGCTTAGCAGGGGTGACCGGGGAGCTGTTTTTT. It encodes CASSLAGVTGELFF.

V usage is TRBV9 and J usage is TRBJ2-2; D ambiguous. Deletions cut 0 bases from V and 4 bases from J, with 13 bases between. Germline CDR1 and CDR2: SGDLS and YYNGEE. The CDR3 sequence is 16 residues long. The CDR3 spells CASSVGSDGVTGELFF. CDR3 nucleotides: TGTGCCAGCAGCGTAGGAAGTGACGGAGTCACCGGGGAGCTGTTTTTT. The entire variable domain, with the rest obtained from reference TRBV9 and TRBJ2-2, is as follows: DSGVTQTPKHLITATGQRVTLRCSPRSGDLSVYWYQQSLDQGLQFLIQYYNGEERAKGNILERFSAQQFPDLHSELNLSSLELGDSALYFCASSVGSDGVTGELFFGEGSRLTVL.

This sequence joins TRBV6-4 and TRBJ1-2, with 8 bases fitting TRBD1. Unmatched junction bases numbered 14, after V lost 6 bases and J lost 5 bases. The CDR3 contains 16 residues. Germline values: CDR1 MRHNA, CDR2 SNTAGT. CDR3 residues: CASSFKSGTGLYGYTF. CDR3 DNA: TGTGCCAGCAGCTTTAAGTCCGGGACAGGCCTATATGGCTACACCTTC.

This chain links TRBV29-1 with TRBJ2-5, with 9 bases identical to TRBD1. Germline lookup yields CDR1 SQVTM and CDR2 ANQGSEA. V was pared by 4 bases and J by 5 bases, with 14 bases of the junction left unmatched. This CDR3 comprises 16 residues. In DNA, the CDR3 is TGCAGCGTTGGGTCTCCGTCGACAGGGGGTGGGGAGACCCAGTACTTC. It specifies CSVGSPSTGGGETQYF.

This clone has a handful of counts. This sequence joins TRBV7-9 and TRBJ1-3, with D possibly TRBD1 on 6 matching bases. Germline V gives CDR1 SEHNR, CDR2 FQNEAQ (reference sequence). The length of the CDR3 is 14 residues. The germline V and J ends were trimmed by 5 bases and 4 bases, with 12 bases remaining between them. CDR3 in amino acids: CASSLTGPGNTIYF. The CDR3, as DNA: TGTGCCAGCAGCCTTACAGGGCCCGGAAACACCATATATTTT.

The chain joins TRBV6-1 to TRBJ2-7; D might be TRBD1 (6 bases). Trimming left V 0 bases short and J 4 bases short, with 7 bases between. This CDR3 contains 13 residues. CDR1 is MNHNS and CDR2 is SASEGT in the germline V gene. CDR3 residues: CASSEARGYEQYF. CDR3 nucleotides: TGTGCCAGCAGTGAAGCAAGGGGGTACGAGCAGTACTTC.

The chain joins TRBV3-1 (or the pseudogene TRBV3-2) to TRBJ1-1; 10 bases agree with TRBD1. The CDR3 loop spans 15 amino acids. Germline CDR1 is LGHDT and CDR2 is YNNKEL (reference sequence). Trimming took 4 bases from V and 5 from J; bases not matched to a gene: 7. DNA for the CDR3: TGTGCCAGCAGCCTCGGGACAGGGGATCGGACTGAAGCTTTCTTT. Its translation is CASSLGTGDRTEAFF.